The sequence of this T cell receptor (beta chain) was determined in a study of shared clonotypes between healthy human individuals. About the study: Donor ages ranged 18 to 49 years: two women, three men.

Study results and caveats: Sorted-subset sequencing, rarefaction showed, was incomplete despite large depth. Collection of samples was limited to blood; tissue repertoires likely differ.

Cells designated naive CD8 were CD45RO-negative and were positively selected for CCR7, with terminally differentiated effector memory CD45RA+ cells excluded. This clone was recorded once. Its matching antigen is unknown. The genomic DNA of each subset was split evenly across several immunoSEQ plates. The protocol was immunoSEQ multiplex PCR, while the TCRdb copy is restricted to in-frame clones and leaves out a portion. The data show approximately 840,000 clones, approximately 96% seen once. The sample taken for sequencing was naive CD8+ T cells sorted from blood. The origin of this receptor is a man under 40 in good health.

CDR3 nucleotides: TGTGCCAGCAGTTTAATTCCCCCTAGGTCGTACGAGCAGTACTTC. It specifies CASSLIPPRSYEQYF. The V and J genes are TRBV27 and TRBJ2-7; no firm D call. Trimming pared 2 bases from V and 4 bases from J, leaving 15 bases between. The CDR3 runs to 15 residues. Germline V gene data show CDR1 as MNHEY and CDR2 as SMNVEV (reference sequence).